Shown below are 17 T cell receptor beta chains from a single sample sequenced in a study of cytomegalovirus exposure and HLA in healthy donors. The data were produced by immunoSEQ multiplex PCR, yet TCRdb's version contains in-frame clones alone and is incomplete. This table has 89,000 or so clones, 90% to 95% appearing once. Sequenced sample: PBMCs. The receptors were sampled from a woman in her thirties in good health and CMV-seropositive.

This chain connects TRBV27 to TRBJ2-5, with D unresolved. Germline assignment: CDR1 MNHEY and CDR2 SMNVEV (reference sequence). CDR3 length: 13 amino acids. V gave up 6 bases and J gave up 2 bases, with 10 bases separating them. The CDR3 reads CASRPIDQETQYF. CDR3 bases: TGTGCCAGCAGACCGATAGATCAAGAGACCCAGTACTTC.

V and J are TRBV5-1 and TRBJ2-3; 10 positions match TRBD2. The CDR3 has 15 residues. J gave up 4 bases and V 9 bases, and 11 bases lay outside the gene matches. Germline lookup yields CDR1 SGHRS and CDR2 YFSETQ. CDR3 residues: CATRGLAGEADTQYF. The DNA for the CDR3 is TGCGCCACCCGAGGGCTAGCGGGAGAGGCAGATACGCAGTATTTT.

The J gene is TRBJ2-1, the V gene TRBV5-1; 10 bases are shared with TRBD1. Germline values: CDR1 SGHRS, CDR2 YFSETQ. Unmatched junction bases numbered 6, after V lost 3 bases and J lost 6 bases. This CDR3 has 15 amino acids. CDR3 residues: CASSWRDRGGNEQFF. In DNA, the CDR3 is TGCGCCAGCAGCTGGAGGGACAGGGGAGGCAATGAGCAGTTCTTC.

This chain connects TRBV7-2 to TRBJ2-7, with 8 bases matching TRBD1. This CDR3 has 14 amino acids. Germline assignment: CDR1 SGHTA and CDR2 FQGNSA. The J segment lost 3 bases and the V segment lost 5 bases, leaving 6 bases of the junction unmatched. The CDR3 region is CASSGGQGGYEQYF. CDR3 DNA: TGTGCCAGCAGCGGAGGACAGGGTGGCTACGAGCAGTACTTC.

This sequence joins TRBV11-2 and TRBJ2-1; D possibly corresponds to TRBD1 (5 bases). CDR1 is SGHAT, CDR2 FQNNGV, per germline. V lost 2 bases to trimming and J lost 5 bases, with 13 bases between them. The CDR3 runs 15 residues. CDR3 sequence (DNA): TGTGCCAGCAGCTTATTAGGGGCCGCTAACAATGAGCAGTTCTTC. It translates to CASSLLGAANNEQFF.

The rearrangement joins TRBV9 to TRBJ1-4, with TRBD1 matching over 10 bases. Germline V gene sequence: CDR1 SGDLS, CDR2 YYNGEE. V lost 2 bases to trimming and J lost 7 bases; unmatched junction nucleotides: 5. This CDR3 is built from 15 residues. The CDR3 region is CASSVRDRGFEKLFF. CDR3 sequence (DNA): TGTGCCAGCAGCGTTAGGGACAGGGGTTTTGAAAAACTGTTTTTT.

J is TRBJ1-3 and V is TRBV18, with D perhaps TRBD1 (6 bases). Trimming shortened V by 4 bases and J by 4 bases, and 26 bases separated the two germline ends. This CDR3 has 19 amino acids. Germline values: CDR1 KGHSH, CDR2 LQKENI. The CDR3 loop is CASSLRQTQGPSRGNTIYF. The CDR3, as DNA: TGTGCCAGCTCACTAAGACAGACACAGGGCCCAAGTCGCGGAAACACCATATATTTT.

The chain joins TRBV7-9 to TRBJ2-1, with 7 bases identical to TRBD2. Germline lookup yields CDR1 SEHNR and CDR2 FQNEAQ (reference sequence). CDR3 size: 16 residues. V trimming: 6 bases; J trimming: 6 bases; junction bases outside the gene matches: 14. CDR3 residues: CASRSSGGAPSNEQFF. In DNA, the CDR3 is TGTGCCAGCAGGTCCTCGGGGGGTGCGCCCAGCAATGAGCAGTTCTTC.

The genes are TRBV12-5 and TRBJ1-2; D gene uncertain. The CDR3 is 13 residues long. Per germline, CDR1 LGHNT and CDR2 FRNRAP. V lost 6 bases, J lost 4 bases, and 12 bases lay in between. CDR3 sequence (DNA): TGTGCTAGTGGCCGAGGAGGCGCCTATGGCTACACCTTC. Translation: CASGRGGAYGYTF.

This chain uses TRBV6-5 with TRBJ2-7; 12 bases agree with TRBD1. V trimming: 6 bases; J trimming: 6 bases; junction bases outside the gene matches: 3. This CDR3 region has 13 residues. In germline, CDR1 is MNHEY, CDR2 SVGAGI. In DNA, the CDR3 is TGTGCCAGCAGCCCGGGACAGGGGGCCGAGCAGTACTTC. Amino acids: CASSPGQGAEQYF.

The J gene is TRBJ2-7, the V gene TRBV7-2; D remains unclear. The length of the CDR3 is 15 residues. The V end was cut by 2 bases, the J end by 0 bases, with 11 bases between. The germline gives CDR1 SGHTA, CDR2 FQGNSA. CDR3 region: CASSLTPTNSYEQYF. DNA for the CDR3: TGTGCCAGCAGCTTAACACCGACAAACTCCTACGAGCAGTACTTC.

This chain links TRBV5-4 with TRBJ2-2; 7 bases agree with TRBD2. Germline V lookup: CDR1 SGHNT, CDR2 YYREEE (reference sequence). Trimming cost V 4 bases and J 6 bases; bases outside gene matches: 12. The CDR3 length is 16 residues. CDR3 amino acids: CASSPPAGSVSGELFF. CDR3 bases: TGTGCCAGCAGCCCACCAGCGGGATCAGTTTCCGGGGAGCTGTTTTTT.

The chain links TRBV7-3 to TRBJ2-1; 10 nucleotides align to TRBD2. Germline V gene data show CDR1 as SGHTA and CDR2 as FQGTGA. The CDR3 contains 13 residues. With 4 bases clipped from V and 6 bases from J, the junction kept 0 bases outside the gene matches. CDR3: CASSSSGSNEQFF. The CDR3 nucleotides are TGTGCCAGCAGCTCTAGCGGGAGCAATGAGCAGTTCTTC. The complete variable domain, with remaining parts taken from reference TRBV7-3 and TRBJ2-1, reads GAGVSQTPSNKVTEKGKYVELRCDPISGHTALYWYRQSLGQGPEFLIYFQGTGAADDSGLPNDRFFAVRPEGSVSTLKIQRTERGDSAVYLCASSSSGSNEQFFGPGTRLTVL.

The chain joins TRBV5-1 to TRBJ2-3, with 11 bases identical to TRBD2. V dropped 3 bases and J dropped 7; count of bases not matched to a gene: 7. The germline V gene has CDR1 SGHRS and CDR2 YFSETQ. The CDR3 consists of 15 residues. Written as DNA, the CDR3 is TGCGCCAGCAGCTCCACTAGCGGGAGTGCGCATACGCAGTATTTT. This translates into CASSSTSGSAHTQYF.

The V gene is TRBV27, the J gene TRBJ2-7; 13 bases agree with TRBD2. After removal of 6 bases from V and 7 bases from J, the junction contained 9 bases not matched to a gene. This CDR3 is built from 15 residues. Germline CDR1 MNHEY, CDR2 SMNVEV (reference sequence). CDR3 sequence reads: CASRPWTSGSREQYF. The DNA of the CDR3 is TGTGCCAGCAGACCTTGGACTAGCGGGAGTCGAGAGCAGTACTTC.

This chain links TRBV9 with TRBJ2-2, with a possible D match to TRBD2 (6 bases). From germline, CDR1 is SGDLS and CDR2 YYNGEE. The CDR3 is 15 residues long. With 4 bases removed from V and 4 bases from J, the gap between germline ends came to 14 bases. DNA of the CDR3: TGTGCCAGCAGCCCCCGGAGGGTGACCACCGGGGAGCTGTTTTTT. Amino acid sequence: CASSPRRVTTGELFF.

The chain couples TRBV5-1 to TRBJ2-5; tentatively, D is TRBD2 (5 bases). Germline loops: CDR1 SGHRS, CDR2 YFSETQ. Trimming left V 4 bases short and J 7 bases short, with 17 bases between. This CDR3 spans 14 amino acids. CDR3 DNA sequence: TGCGCCAGCAGCCCAACGACTAAGACCGGGACCCAGTACTTC. This gives the protein CASSPTTKTGTQYF.